The rows below give T cell receptor beta chains drawn from one sample of a study of T cell responses to AZD1222 COVID-19 vaccine. Profiling relied on immunoSEQ multiplex PCR, and the TCRdb table lists in-frame clones only, not all of them. The repertoire holds some 120,000 clones, with 88% as singletons. The starting material was peripheral blood, obtained on day 0 of AZD1222 vaccination. The receptors originated from an adult in good health. Each CDR3 is given with its conserved first and last residue. D genes are given only for firm matches. Not every row has a clone size; where given, it reads once, few, many or a size class.

j_call clone_size d_call v_call cdr3_aa cdr3_nt
TRBJ2-7 . TRBD1 TRBV7-2 CASSPSQGQGSREQYF TGTGCCAGCAGCCCCAGCCAGGGACAGGGCTCGAGAGAGCAGTACTTC
TRBJ1-1 once . TRBV11-2 CASSLSRNTEAFF TGTGCCAGCAGCTTGAGCAGGAACACTGAAGCTTTCTTT
TRBJ1-6 . . TRBV10-3 CAISNGSSYNSPLHF TGTGCCATCAGTAACGGGAGCTCCTATAATTCACCCCTCCACTTT
TRBJ1-2 . . TRBV24-1 CATSDPGDGYTF TGTGCCACCAGTGATCCCGGGGATGGCTACACCTTC
TRBJ2-7 . TRBD1 TRBV7-2 CASSPRQGSEQYF TGTGCCAGCAGCCCTCGACAGGGAAGCGAGCAGTACTTC
TRBJ1-1 . TRBD1 TRBV7-6 CASSLRSTGPTEAFF TGTGCCAGCTCCTTGAGGTCGACAGGGCCCACTGAAGCTTTCTTT
TRBJ1-4 once . TRBV3-1/TRBV3-2 CASRQNPYGPVDKLFF TGTGCCAGCAGACAAAACCCGTACGGTCCCGTCGACAAACTGTTTTTT
TRBJ1-2 . TRBD1 TRBV6-2/TRBV6-3 CASSPGTVGLYYGYTF TGTGCCAGCAGCCCTGGGACAGTCGGACTCTACTATGGCTACACCTTC
TRBJ2-1 . . TRBV18 CASSRPTGEQFF TGTGCCAGCTCAAGACCCACGGGTGAGCAGTTCTTC
TRBJ2-1 . . TRBV9 CASSVAFSTNEQFF TGTGCCAGCAGCGTAGCTTTTAGTACCAATGAGCAGTTCTTC
TRBJ1-5 . . TRBV30 CAWSASGGQPQHF TGTGCCTGGAGTGCCTCGGGGGGTCAGCCCCAGCATTTT
TRBJ2-3 . . TRBV2 CASSVSAGYTDTQYF TGTGCCAGCAGTGTTTCGGCGGGTTACACAGATACGCAGTATTTT
TRBJ1-4 . TRBD1 TRBV30 CAWSRGQAINEKLFF TGTGCCTGGAGTCGCGGACAGGCGATTAATGAAAAACTGTTTTTT
TRBJ1-1 . . TRBV9 CASSPPQEAEAFF TGTGCCAGCAGCCCGCCTCAGGAGGCTGAAGCTTTCTTT
TRBJ1-2 . TRBD1 TRBV6-2/TRBV6-3 CASSYSTGGYGYTF TGTGCCAGCAGTTACTCGACAGGGGGCTATGGCTACACCTTC
TRBJ2-2 few . TRBV6-5 CASYRQTNTGELFF TGTGCCAGCTACAGACAGACCAACACCGGGGAGCTGTTTTTT
TRBJ1-5 . . TRBV4-1 CASSQDLTAYNQPQHF TGCGCCAGCAGCCAAGATTTAACAGCGTACAATCAGCCCCAGCATTTT
TRBJ1-2 . . TRBV3-1/TRBV3-2 CASSQSRAGGYTF TGTGCCAGCAGCCAATCCAGGGCTGGCGGCTACACCTTC
TRBJ2-1 . TRBD2 TRBV2 CARKVTSGLEQFF TGTGCCAGGAAAGTCACTAGCGGGCTCGAGCAGTTCTTC
TRBJ2-7 . . TRBV4-3 CASSRQTNSYEQYF TGCGCCAGCAGCCGACAGACAAATTCCTACGAGCAGTACTTC
TRBJ1-6 . . TRBV3-1/TRBV3-2 CASSQTDNSPLHF TGTGCCAGCAGCCAGACAGATAATTCACCCCTCCACTTT
TRBJ1-3 . . TRBV5-5 CASSSTDSGNTIYF TGTGCCAGCAGCTCCACTGACTCTGGAAACACCATATATTTT